This T cell receptor (beta chain) comes out of a study of blood T cell repertoires in COVID-19. Study at large: Spain, Italy and the United States supplied samples that represented acute and convalescent COVID-19. PBMCs, B-cell-depleted T cells, or T cells were the source of the cDNA or gDNA that made up the material.

Self-reported history from a screening survey and questionnaire set each donor's cohort. Participants classified as exposed had met a COVID-19 case within 2 weeks before study entry. The protocol was immunoSEQ multiplex PCR, while the TCRdb copy is restricted to in-frame clones and leaves out a portion. Here the sample spans a few hundred thousand clones, 85% to 90% being singletons. V was cut by 6 bases and J by 7 bases, with 15 bases left in between. This CDR3 is built from 12 residues. CDR1 SQVTM and CDR2 ANQGSEA come from the germline V gene. This receptor was taken from a woman aged 45-65 years who had been exposed to COVID-19. The sample was PBMCs or T cells enriched from blood (not recorded which). The chain links TRBV29-1 to TRBJ1-2, with D possibly TRBD1 on 5 matching bases. The CDR3 spells CSVDPGGAGYTF. CDR3 DNA: TGCAGCGTGGACCCCGGTGGGGCTGGCTACACCTTC.